Each of the 32 T cell receptor beta chains below was sequenced from the same sample in a study of beta chain features in type 1 diabetes. Whole-study findings and limits: Researchers report that Type 1 diabetes patients had moderately but significantly shorter TCRB CDR3s across all four CD4+ subsets.

Since all of the isolated RNA was reverse transcribed, expressed TCRB transcripts were what got sequenced. Profiling relied on immunoSEQ multiplex PCR, and the TCRdb table lists in-frame clones only, not all of them. This table holds some 640,000 clones, roughly 13% found once. Their recognized antigens are unknown. Sample: naive CD4+ T cells from blood. Every receptor here comes from a man between 18 and 35 years old with type 1 diabetes.

This clone was seen more than once but under ten times. The chain has TRBV6-1 and TRBJ1-3; D is unresolved. This CDR3 has 12 residues. CDR1 is MNHNS, CDR2 SASEGT, per germline. With 8 bases removed from V and 3 bases from J, the gap between germline ends came to 8 bases. The CDR3 protein is CASVTDGNTIYF. DNA for the CDR3: TGTGCCAGCGTAACTGATGGAAACACCATATATTTT.

This sequence joins TRBV27 and TRBJ2-4, with 7 bases fitting TRBD1. Germline CDR1 reads MNHEY; CDR2 reads SMNVEV (reference sequence). There are 14 residues in the CDR3. V shed 5 bases and J 6 bases; nucleotides not matched to a gene: 7. CDR3 sequence reads: CASSPDRMGNIQYF. The CDR3 nucleotides read TGTGCCAGCAGTCCGGACAGGATGGGAAACATTCAGTACTTC.

This chain links TRBV4-3 with TRBJ1-2, with TRBD1 identical over 7 bases. The CDR3 loop spans 15 amino acids. Losses at the gene ends were 0 bases for V and 4 bases for J; bases not matched to a gene: 5. Germline V gene data show CDR1 as LGHNA and CDR2 as YSLEER. The CDR3 reads CASSQDQGEGYGYTF. The DNA for the CDR3 is TGCGCCAGCAGCCAAGATCAGGGGGAGGGCTATGGCTACACCTTC.

This clone came up a few times. Different DNA sequences within this sample yield the same CDR3. The chain uses TRBV7-9 and TRBJ1-1; D unresolved. Germline V gene lookup returns CDR1 SEHNR and CDR2 FQNEAQ (reference sequence). The CDR3 covers 13 residues. Trimming took off 5 bases at V and 1 base at J, with 8 bases between the two ends. In nucleotides, the CDR3 is TGTGCCAGCAGCCTGTTACAGAACACTGAAGCTTTCTTT. Its protein is CASSLLQNTEAFF.

This rearrangement joins TRBV23-1 to TRBJ1-1; D gene ambiguous. TRBV23-1 is an ORF for which the function is uncertain. Trimming removed 4 bases at V and 1 base at J, with 16 bases between. The CDR3 is 16 amino acids. The CDR3 DNA follows: TGCGCCAGCAGTCCGGCGGGCCCCCAAGGGAACACTGAAGCTTTCTTT. This translates into CASSPAGPQGNTEAFF.

The chain combines TRBV7-8 with TRBJ2-3; D unclear. V lost 0 bases, J lost 2 bases, and 3 bases lay in between. The CDR3 runs 13 residues. CDR1 SGHVS and CDR2 FQNEAQ come from the germline V gene. In nucleotides, the CDR3 is TGTGCCAGCAGCTTAGCAATCACAGATACGCAGTATTTT. This encodes CASSLAITDTQYF.

The V gene is TRBV5-4, the J gene TRBJ2-2; 10 nucleotides match TRBD2. This CDR3 region has 15 residues. V lost 3 bases to trimming and J lost 3 bases; unmatched junction nucleotides: 2. CDR1 is SGHNT, CDR2 YYREEE, per germline (reference sequence). The CDR3 bases are TGTGCCAGCAGCTCAAGCGGGAGGGACACCGGGGAGCTGTTTTTT. Its protein is CASSSSGRDTGELFF.

In this sample, this clone turned up a few times. The chain links TRBV11-1 to TRBJ2-7, with TRBD2 matching over 12 bases. CDR3 length: 15 residues. Germline V lookup: CDR1 SGHAT, CDR2 FQDESV (reference sequence). V shed 7 bases and J 6 bases; nucleotides not matched to a gene: 10. CDR3 in amino acids: CASTQEPSGRVEQYF. In nucleotides, the CDR3 is TGTGCCAGCACCCAAGAGCCTAGCGGGAGGGTCGAGCAGTACTTC.

This rearrangement joins TRBV4-2 to TRBJ1-5, with a weak D call TRBD1 (6 bases). Germline assignment: CDR1 LGHNA and CDR2 YNFKEQ. The CDR3 extends over 16 amino acids. Trimming stripped 1 base from V and 1 base from J, with 11 bases between. CDR3 DNA: TGTGCCAGCAGCCAAGGTCGCCAGGGGAGCAATCAGCCCCAGCATTTT. This gives the protein CASSQGRQGSNQPQHF.

This clone was counted only a few times. The V call is TRBV5-6, the J call TRBJ2-4; D is perhaps TRBD2 (5 bases). Deletions cut 0 bases from V and 0 bases from J, with 10 bases between. Per germline, CDR1 SGHDT and CDR2 YYEEEE. There are 16 residues in the CDR3. CDR3 residues: CASSLVSVLAKNIQYF. CDR3 DNA: TGTGCCAGCAGCTTGGTTAGCGTCCTAGCCAAAAACATTCAGTACTTC.

Concerning this clone itself: The junction differs from germline at one of its ends, possibly a read error. The chain links TRBV5-1 to TRBJ1-1; the D is unclear. The length of the CDR3 is 13 residues. Germline CDR1 reads SGHRS; CDR2 reads YFSETQ. CDR3 DNA: TGCGCCAGCAGCTTGGACACGAACGCTGAAGCTTTCTTT. Encoded protein: CASSLDTNAEAFF.

This clone was seen a handful of times. V is TRBV18 and J is TRBJ2-3; weak D call: TRBD2 (5 bases). V lost 4 bases and J 1 base, leaving 6 bases between the germline ends. This CDR3 is built from 13 residues. CDR1 and CDR2 from the germline V gene are KGHSH and LQKENI. The CDR3 DNA sequence: TGTGCCAGCTCACAGGGAGGCACAGATACGCAGTATTTT. It codes for CASSQGGTDTQYF.

The genes are TRBV7-9 and TRBJ2-7, with D perhaps matching TRBD2 (5 bases). The germline CDR1 and CDR2 sequences are SEHNR and FQNEAQ (reference sequence). The CDR3 loop spans 17 amino acids. Trimming stripped 1 base from V and 6 bases from J, with 22 bases between. Here the CDR3 reads CASSLVLQRAPGGEQYF. The CDR3 DNA reads TGTGCCAGCAGCTTAGTCCTCCAGAGGGCACCCGGCGGCGAGCAGTACTTC.

The chain couples TRBV7-9 to TRBJ2-2, with a possible D match to TRBD2 (6 bases). Germline V gives CDR1 SEHNR, CDR2 FQNEAQ (reference sequence). The ends were cut back, 7 bases at V and 2 bases at J, with 23 bases in the middle. CDR3 length: 18 residues. CDR3 coding DNA: TGTGCCAGCAACCCTTCCCGGTGGGGGGAGAGTAACACCGGGGAGCTGTTTTTT. The encoded protein is CASNPSRWGESNTGELFF.

This clone was observed a handful of times. J is TRBJ1-2 and V is TRBV5-1; D is perhaps TRBD1 (5 bases). Germline CDR1 is SGHRS and CDR2 is YFSETQ. The V end lost 1 base, the J end lost 2 bases, and 9 bases lay between the germline ends. This CDR3 has 14 residues. In nucleotides, the CDR3 is TGCGCCAGCAGCTTGTCCCGGGACAACTATGGCTACACCTTC. It translates to CASSLSRDNYGYTF. The full variable domain, in which reference TRBV5-1 and TRBJ1-2 provide the parts outside the CDR3, is KAGVTQTPRYLIKTRGQQVTLSCSPISGHRSVSWYQQTPGQGLQFLFEYFSETQRNKGNFPGRFSGRQFSNSRSEMNVSTLELGDSALYLCASSLSRDNYGYTFGSGTRLTVV.

V gene TRBV6-5 combines with J gene TRBJ1-1; TRBD1 matches 7 bases. Per germline, CDR1 MNHEY and CDR2 SVGAGI. There are 16 residues in the CDR3. The junction had 10 bases not matched to a gene; V was cut back by 2 bases and J by 4 bases. The CDR3 DNA is TGTGCCAGCAGTTACCAGGGGGGACCGGGAGGCACTGAAGCTTTCTTT. Its protein product is CASSYQGGPGGTEAFF.

A few counts support this clone. The rearrangement uses TRBV7-2 and TRBJ1-2; D is perhaps TRBD1 (6 bases). V shed 2 bases and J shed 6 bases, with 10 bases lying between them. The CDR3 extends over 13 amino acids. The germline gives CDR1 SGHTA, CDR2 FQGNSA. The CDR3 protein is CASSLQGRDGYTF. The CDR3 DNA reads as TGTGCCAGCAGCTTACAGGGGCGGGATGGCTACACCTTC.

V is TRBV5-1 and J is TRBJ2-3; D may be TRBD1 (5 bases). Trimming shortened V by 4 bases and J by 5 bases, and 11 bases separated the two germline ends. CDR3 length equals 13 residues. The V gene's germline CDR1 is SGHRS and CDR2 YFSETQ. The CDR3 nucleotides are TGCGCCAGCAGCCAGGGCGAAAGAGATACGCAGTATTTT. It codes for CASSQGERDTQYF.

This rearrangement joins TRBV30 to TRBJ1-5, with D perhaps matching TRBD1 (6 bases). Germline loops: CDR1 GTSNPN, CDR2 SVGIG (reference sequence). The germline V and J ends were trimmed by 5 bases and 3 bases, with 11 bases remaining between them. This CDR3 is built from 13 residues. This CDR3 reads CAWGRQANQPQHF. In DNA form, the CDR3 reads TGTGCCTGGGGACGACAGGCCAATCAGCCCCAGCATTTT.

The chain couples TRBV5-1 to TRBJ2-1, with D possibly being TRBD1 or TRBD2 (6 bases each). The CDR3 is 16 residues long. Germline-derived CDR1 and CDR2 are SGHRS and YFSETQ. With 3 bases removed from V and 7 bases from J, the gap between germline ends came to 20 bases. The CDR3 is CASSSAPGAGLNEQFF. CDR3 nucleotide sequence: TGCGCCAGCAGCTCGGCGCCGGGGGCAGGGCTAAATGAGCAGTTCTTC.

For the CDR3, the DNA is TGTGCCAGCACGGCTGACAGGCTCCAGCCCCAGCATTTT. Amino acid sequence: CASTADRLQPQHF. The chain joins TRBV28 to TRBJ1-5; D is possibly TRBD1 (6 bases). The CDR3 covers 13 residues. V lost 7 bases and J lost 7, with 14 bases in between. Germline V CDR1 and CDR2: MDHEN, SYDVKM. The full variable domain, in which reference TRBV28 and TRBJ1-5 provide the parts outside the CDR3, is DVKVTQSSRYLVKRTGEKVFLECVQDMDHENMFWYRQDPGLGLRLIYFSYDVKMKEKGDIPEGYSVSREKKERFSLILESASTNQTSMYLCASTADRLQPQHFGDGTRLSIL.

The chain combines TRBV7-6 with TRBJ2-1; D is perhaps TRBD1 or TRBD2 (6 bases each). Trimming took 5 bases from V and 4 from J, leaving 18 bases between them. The CDR3 sequence is 16 residues long. The germline V gene encodes CDR1 SGHVS and CDR2 FNYEAQ. The CDR3 nucleotides read TGTGCCAGCAGCCTGGGAGGCAGGGGAGCTTACAATGAGCAGTTCTTC. Its translation: CASSLGGRGAYNEQFF.

The V and J genes are TRBV5-4 and TRBJ2-1; the D is unclear. V was cut by 4 bases and J by 7 bases, with 9 bases left in between. The CDR3 is 12 amino acids. Germline loops: CDR1 SGHNT, CDR2 YYREEE (reference sequence). CDR3 DNA: TGTGCCAGCAGCCCACGCCGGAATGAGCAGTTCTTC. Amino acids: CASSPRRNEQFF.

V and J are TRBV9 and TRBJ1-3; D call uncertain. The CDR3 length is 16 residues. V shed 0 bases and J shed 0 bases, with 10 bases lying between them. CDR1 and CDR2 from the germline V gene are SGDLS and YYNGEE. The CDR3 bases are TGTGCCAGCAGCGTAGCGGGAGGACTCTCTGGAAACACCATATATTTT. Translation: CASSVAGGLSGNTIYF.

For this clone: One end of the junction is discordant with germline, which a read error may explain. The rearrangement joins TRBV28 to TRBJ2-7; D unclear. Germline V gene lookup returns CDR1 MDHEN and CDR2 SYDVKM. This CDR3 has 11 residues. Written as DNA, the CDR3 is TGTGCCAGCAGTTCTGTCGACCCACCGAACTTC. Protein product: CASSSVDPPNF.

The chain links TRBV9 to TRBJ1-1, with D perhaps matching TRBD1 (6 bases). CDR3 length equals 12 residues. The V gene's germline CDR1 is SGDLS and CDR2 YYNGEE. The V gene lost 3 bases and the J gene lost 5 bases, with 8 bases spanning the gap. CDR3 coding DNA: TGTGCCAGCAGCGCCACAGGGACTGAAGCTTTCTTT. Amino acid sequence: CASSATGTEAFF.

The gene calls are TRBV30 and TRBJ2-1, with D maybe TRBD2 (5 bases). The CDR3 is 14 residues long. The germline V gene has CDR1 GTSNPN and CDR2 SVGIG (reference sequence). Trimming shortened V by 3 bases and J by 5 bases, and 14 bases separated the two germline ends. The DNA of the CDR3 is TGTGCCTGGAGCGGACTGGTCCTTGACAATGAGCAGTTCTTC. Residues: CAWSGLVLDNEQFF. Based on the CDR3 plus reference TRBV30 and TRBJ2-1, the full variable domain is SQTIHQWPATLVQPVGSPLSLECTVEGTSNPNLYWYRQAAGRGLQLLFYSVGIGQISSEVPQNLSASRPQDRQFILSSKKLLLSDSGFYLCAWSGLVLDNEQFFGPGTRLTVL.

The chain carries TRBV5-1 and TRBJ2-5; a possible D gene is TRBD2 (5 bases). Between the trimmed V and J ends, which lost 2 bases and 2 bases, there was a span of 16 bases. The CDR3 is 16 amino acids. Germline V CDR1 and CDR2: SGHRS, YFSETQ. The CDR3 sequence: CASSFSTPPGQETQYF. The CDR3, as DNA: TGCGCCAGCAGCTTTTCGACTCCCCCGGGACAAGAGACCCAGTACTTC.

The table lists this clone with a few counts. The J gene is TRBJ1-1, the V gene TRBV10-3; a possible D gene is TRBD1 (6 bases). Germline V gives CDR1 ENHRY, CDR2 SYGVKD. The ends were cut back, 10 bases at V and 0 bases at J, with 18 bases in the middle. The CDR3 is made up of 15 amino acids. As DNA, the CDR3 is TGTGCCACCACGGCACAGGGCCCCATGAACACTGAAGCTTTCTTT. It yields the protein CATTAQGPMNTEAFF.

The V call is TRBV2, the J call TRBJ1-2; no definite D call. Trimming removed 3 bases at V and 0 bases at J, with 11 bases between. The CDR3 covers 15 residues. Germline CDR1 and CDR2: SNHLY and FYNNEI. CDR3 amino acids: CASSDGARSNYGYTF. CDR3 DNA sequence: TGTGCCAGCAGTGATGGAGCCAGGTCTAACTATGGCTACACCTTC. Complete variable domain (other parts from reference TRBV2 and TRBJ1-2): EPEVTQTPSHQVTQMGQEVILRCVPISNHLYFYWYRQILGQKVEFLVSFYNNEISEKSEIFDDQFSVERPDGSNFTLKIRSTKLEDSAMYFCASSDGARSNYGYTFGSGTRLTVV.

Only a few counts were recorded for this clone. This sequence joins TRBV5-8 and TRBJ1-2, with 7 bases fitting TRBD1. Losses at the gene ends were 3 bases for V and 4 bases for J; bases not matched to a gene: 6. The CDR3 consists of 14 residues. Germline V gene data show CDR1 as SGHTS and CDR2 as YDEGEE. The CDR3, as DNA: TGTGCCAGCAGCTCAAGACGACAGGGCTATGGCTACACCTTC. It yields the protein CASSSRRQGYGYTF.

In its sample, this clone was seen a few times. The rearrangement links TRBV15 to TRBJ1-2; D is possibly TRBD1 (5 bases). CDR3 length equals 14 residues. V lost 5 bases, J lost 4 bases, and 14 bases lay in between. Per the germline V gene, CDR1 is LNHNV and CDR2 is YYDKDF (reference sequence). The CDR3 DNA reads TGTGCCACCAGCTGGGGCCAGGATAGCTATGGCTACACCTTC. This translates into CATSWGQDSYGYTF.